This passage covers 23 T cell receptor beta chains from one sample sequenced in a study of cytomegalovirus exposure and HLA in healthy donors. This PCR relied on a set of 60 Vbeta primers and 13 Jbeta primers. Profiling relied on immunoSEQ multiplex PCR, and the TCRdb table lists in-frame clones only, not all of them. The sample lists roughly 120,000 clones, around 78% occurring once. Sequencing was performed on PBMCs. These receptor sequences come from a man aged 55-75 years in good health and CMV-seropositive.

This chain uses TRBV23-1 with TRBJ2-4; D is possibly TRBD2 (5 bases). TRBV23-1 qualifies as an ORF whose function is uncertain. The CDR3 covers 13 residues. With 6 bases removed from V and 7 bases from J, the gap between germline ends came to 13 bases. The CDR3 DNA sequence: TGCGCCAGCAGAACGGGGTTTGCGAACATTCAGTACTTC. Its protein product is CASRTGFANIQYF.

The chain joins TRBV5-5 to TRBJ2-1, with 8 bases identical to TRBD1. The germline CDR1 and CDR2 sequences are SGHKS and YYEKEE (reference sequence). V lost 2 bases to trimming and J lost 6 bases; unmatched junction nucleotides: 7. This CDR3 is 15 amino acids long. The CDR3 DNA is TGTGCCAGCAGCTTCCAGGGGGCCGGGGCCAATGAGCAGTTCTTC. It codes for CASSFQGAGANEQFF.

V and J are TRBV6-6 and TRBJ2-7; TRBD1 agrees at 7 bases. Germline V gives CDR1 MNHNY, CDR2 SVGAGI (reference sequence). This CDR3 comprises 13 residues. The junction had 2 bases not matched to a gene; V was cut back by 4 bases and J by 2 bases. The CDR3 region has the DNA TGTGCCAGCAGTTCCGACAGGGCCTACGAGCAGTACTTC. Encoded protein: CASSSDRAYEQYF.

The CDR3 protein is CASRWDSSSYEQYF. CDR3 DNA sequence: TGTGCCAGCAGGTGGGACAGCAGCTCCTACGAGCAGTACTTC. The rearrangement joins TRBV2 to TRBJ2-7, with TRBD1 identical over 7 bases. V lost 6 bases and J lost 0; bases outside the gene matches: 5. The CDR3 runs 14 residues. Germline assignment: CDR1 SNHLY and CDR2 FYNNEI.

The J gene is TRBJ2-5, the V gene TRBV30; tentatively, D is TRBD2 (5 bases). Trimming removed 8 bases from V and 5 bases from J, with 18 bases in between. This CDR3 is built from 13 residues. Germline V gene lookup returns CDR1 GTSNPN and CDR2 SVGIG (reference sequence). This chain's CDR3 is CATNPGIGETQYF. The CDR3 DNA is TGTGCCACGAACCCGGGGATAGGGGAGACCCAGTACTTC.

V and J are TRBV28 and TRBJ1-2, with D uncertain. V shed 1 base and J shed 11 bases, with 20 bases lying between them. The germline CDR1 and CDR2 sequences are MDHEN and SYDVKM. The CDR3 extends over 15 amino acids. Here the CDR3 DNA reads TGTGCCAGCAGTTTATCCCCAGCGGACGGCATTGGTTACACCTTC. It codes for CASSLSPADGIGYTF.

The J gene is TRBJ2-2, the V gene TRBV18, with D unclear. The V gene's germline CDR1 is KGHSH and CDR2 LQKENI. Trimming took 2 bases from V and 3 from J, leaving 10 bases between them. The CDR3 has 15 residues. The CDR3 DNA reads TGTGCCAGCTCACCATCTAGGATCGACACCGGGGAGCTGTTTTTT. Its translation is CASSPSRIDTGELFF. The whole variable domain, remainder taken from reference TRBV18 and TRBJ2-2, is NAGVMQNPRHLVRRRGQEARLRCSPMKGHSHVYWYRQLPEEGLKFMVYLQKENIIDESGMPKERFSAEFPKEGPSILRIQQVVRGDSAAYFCASSPSRIDTGELFFGEGSRLTVL.

The chain carries TRBV25-1 and TRBJ1-2, with 9 bases identical to TRBD1. The germline V gene has CDR1 MGHDK and CDR2 SYGVNS. The CDR3 contains 14 residues. V lost 3 bases, J lost 6 bases, and 5 bases stayed unmatched. The CDR3 DNA is TGTGCCAGCAGTGACCGAAGGACAGGGGATGGCTACACCTTC. It translates to CASSDRRTGDGYTF.

On this clone: The junction and the germline gene differ at one end; a read error may be behind it. The chain has TRBV7-3 and TRBJ2-1; TRBD1 matches at 11 bases. Germline V CDR1 and CDR2: SGHTA, FQGTGA. The CDR3 spans 16 residues. As DNA, the CDR3 is TGTGCCAGCAGCCTAACCGGGACAGGGGGAGTGGATGAGCAGTTCTTC. It encodes CASSLTGTGGVDEQFF.

This clone was seen only a few times. V and J are TRBV27 and TRBJ1-2, with a weak D call TRBD1 (6 bases). Germline V lookup: CDR1 MNHEY, CDR2 SMNVEV (reference sequence). This CDR3 has 16 amino acids. The V end lost 2 bases, the J end lost 6 bases, and 19 bases lay between the germline ends. The CDR3 region is CASSLSMGAVPNGYTF. The CDR3 DNA is TGTGCCAGCAGTTTAAGTATGGGGGCAGTACCAAATGGCTACACCTTC.

CDR3 sequence: CASSLPGDRGLYEQYF. DNA for the CDR3: TGTGCCAGCAGCCTCCCGGGGGACAGGGGGCTCTACGAGCAGTACTTC. The V and J genes are TRBV16 and TRBJ2-7, with 12 bases that match TRBD1. The J segment lost 3 bases and the V segment lost 4 bases, leaving 7 bases of the junction unmatched. CDR1 is KGHSY, CDR2 FQNENV, per germline. CDR3 length: 16 amino acids.

The V call is TRBV18, the J call TRBJ1-3; no clear D gene. The CDR3 loop spans 13 amino acids. From germline, CDR1 is KGHSH and CDR2 LQKENI. With 2 bases removed from V and 4 bases from J, the gap between germline ends came to 6 bases. CDR3 bases: TGTGCCAGCTCACCAGGGCCCGGAAACACCATATATTTT. This translates into CASSPGPGNTIYF.

The chain uses TRBV19 and TRBJ2-7, with a weak D call TRBD1 (5 bases). Germline V CDR1 and CDR2: LNHDA, SQIVND (reference sequence). This CDR3 has 14 residues. Trimming stripped 5 bases from V and 3 bases from J, with 14 bases between. The CDR3 loop is CASSRRQSNYEQYF. CDR3 DNA: TGTGCCAGTAGTCGACGACAGAGTAACTACGAGCAGTACTTC.

The CDR3 region is CASSLDSFTSGGTDTQYF. CDR3 nucleotides: TGTGCCAGCAGCTTGGACTCATTCACTAGCGGTGGGACAGATACGCAGTATTTT. The chain is built from TRBV5-4 and TRBJ2-3, with 8 bases aligning to TRBD2. Trimming removed 0 bases from V and 3 bases from J; junction bases left unmatched: 12. The CDR3 is 18 residues long. Germline CDR1 and CDR2: SGHNT and YYREEE (reference sequence).

This clone was seen a single time. This chain links TRBV4-2 with TRBJ2-3; TRBD1 matches 8 bases. Germline CDR1 reads LGHNA; CDR2 reads YNFKEQ. Unmatched junction bases numbered 11, after V lost 0 bases and J lost 6 bases. The CDR3 consists of 17 residues. CDR3: CASSQDFTTGVGDTQYF. CDR3 DNA sequence: TGTGCCAGCAGCCAAGATTTTACGACAGGGGTTGGGGATACGCAGTATTTT.

The chain recombines TRBV9 with TRBJ1-4; the match to TRBD1 covers 8 bases. Per the germline V gene, CDR1 is SGDLS and CDR2 is YYNGEE. CDR3 length equals 15 residues. The ends lost 3 bases at V and 5 bases at J; junction bases unmatched: 6. The CDR3 DNA is TGTGCCAGCAGCGCGGGACAGGCCGCGAATGAAAAACTGTTTTTT. Translation gives CASSAGQAANEKLFF.

The chain joins TRBV18 to TRBJ2-3, with 10 nucleotides matching TRBD1. V trimming: 0 bases; J trimming: 8 bases; junction bases outside the gene matches: 11. The length of the CDR3 is 17 residues. The germline V gene encodes CDR1 KGHSH and CDR2 LQKENI. The CDR3 here is CASSPPEGTGVLGTQYF. CDR3 DNA: TGTGCCAGCTCACCACCAGAGGGGACAGGGGTACTAGGTACGCAGTATTTT.

The chain couples TRBV18 to TRBJ2-2; TRBD2 aligns across 7 bases. Germline CDR1 is KGHSH and CDR2 is LQKENI. The CDR3 has 16 residues. V shed 2 bases, J shed 0 bases, and the junction held 3 bases outside the gene matches. The CDR3 spells CASSPSTSPNTGELFF. CDR3 bases: TGTGCCAGCTCACCATCGACTAGCCCGAACACCGGGGAGCTGTTTTTT.

The rearrangement links TRBV28 to TRBJ2-2, with D uncertain. The CDR3 runs to 14 residues. Per germline, CDR1 MDHEN and CDR2 SYDVKM. V dropped 7 bases and J dropped 0 bases, with 9 bases sitting between them. The CDR3 sequence: CASIPQTNTGELFF. In nucleotides, the CDR3 is TGTGCCAGCATCCCCCAAACGAACACCGGGGAGCTGTTTTTT.

The V gene is TRBV29-1, the J gene TRBJ1-3; tentatively, D is TRBD1 (5 bases). CDR3 length equals 12 residues. Germline values: CDR1 SQVTM, CDR2 ANQGSEA. Trimming left V 6 bases short and J 2 bases short, with 8 bases between. As DNA, the CDR3 is TGCAGCGTGGGGGGTCCTGGAAACACCATATATTTT. Residues: CSVGGPGNTIYF. Supplemented by reference TRBV29-1 and TRBJ1-3, the full variable domain reads SAVISQKPSRDICQRGTSLTIQCQVDSQVTMMFWYRQQPGQSLTLIATANQGSEATYESGFVIDKFPISRPNLTFSTLTVSNMSPEDSSIYLCSVGGPGNTIYFGEGSWLTVV.

The V and J genes are TRBV11-1 and TRBJ2-3; 11 bases are shared with TRBD1. V gave up 2 bases and J gave up 5 bases; unmatched junction bases: 9. Germline lookup yields CDR1 SGHAT and CDR2 FQDESV (reference sequence). There are 17 residues in the CDR3. As DNA, the CDR3 is TGTGCCAGCAGCTTAACAGGAGCGGGACAGGGGGGAGATACGCAGTATTTT. Protein product: CASSLTGAGQGGDTQYF. The full variable domain, with the rest looked up from reference TRBV11-1 and TRBJ2-3, is EAEVAQSPRYKITEKSQAVAFWCDPISGHATLYWYRQILGQGPELLVQFQDESVVDDSQLPKDRFSAERLKGVDSTLKIQPAELGDSAMYLCASSLTGAGQGGDTQYFGPGTRLTVL.

The chain carries TRBV7-2 and TRBJ1-1; the D is unclear. CDR1 SGHTA and CDR2 FQGNSA come from the germline V gene. The CDR3 has 13 amino acids. V lost 5 bases and J lost 4, with 11 bases in between. The CDR3, as DNA: TGTGCCAGCAGCCTAAATTCGGGCACTGAAGCTTTCTTT. Translating gives CASSLNSGTEAFF.

This clone has a single count. The CDR3 is CASKVRHATEAFF. DNA of the CDR3: TGTGCCAGCAAAGTAAGACACGCCACTGAAGCTTTCTTT. The J gene is TRBJ1-1, the V gene TRBV28; no clear D. Germline CDR1 MDHEN, CDR2 SYDVKM. CDR3 length: 13 amino acids. Trimming stripped 7 bases from V and 4 bases from J, with 13 bases between.